Listed below are T cell receptor beta chains from one sample, sequenced in a study of blood T cell repertoires in COVID-19. Repertoires were generated with immunoSEQ multiplex PCR, while TCRdb's copy carries only in-frame clones and drops some. The repertoire holds fewer than 350,000 clones, with around 88% as singletons. Input material: PBMCs or T cells enriched from blood (not recorded which). These receptors all come from a woman aged 35 to 49 who had recovered from COVID-19. CDR3s leave out the opening cysteine and the closing phenylalanine or tryptophan.

j_call: TRBJ1-2; v_call: TRBV7-2; cdr3_aa: ASSLGGGGYT
j_call: TRBJ2-1; v_call: TRBV7-9; cdr3_aa: ASSLLQSKHNEQF
j_call: TRBJ2-2; v_call: TRBV6-1; cdr3_aa: ASSEDSGSLNTGELF
j_call: TRBJ2-2; v_call: TRBV7-3; cdr3_aa: ASSLRGQGTTGELF
j_call: TRBJ2-1; v_call: TRBV25-1; cdr3_aa: ASSESGTLHNEQF
j_call: TRBJ2-7; v_call: TRBV14; cdr3_aa: ASSLLAGVGEQY
j_call: TRBJ1-1; v_call: TRBV14; cdr3_aa: ASSPEMYTEAF
j_call: TRBJ1-5; v_call: TRBV27; cdr3_aa: ASRQGWDQPQH
j_call: TRBJ2-1; v_call: TRBV28; cdr3_aa: ASAGVAPNEQF
j_call: TRBJ2-7; v_call: TRBV19; cdr3_aa: ASSPGQGGYEQY
j_call: TRBJ1-6; v_call: TRBV30; cdr3_aa: AWSPQGANLH
j_call: TRBJ2-7; v_call: TRBV7-2; cdr3_aa: ASSLAGRYGYEQY
j_call: TRBJ2-5; v_call: TRBV7-9; cdr3_aa: ATPVVGEVGGETQY
j_call: TRBJ2-5; v_call: TRBV30; cdr3_aa: AWSRPRTSGLNQETQY
j_call: TRBJ2-1; v_call: TRBV7-3; cdr3_aa: ASSSSGTRGDEQF
j_call: TRBJ2-1; v_call: TRBV7-8; cdr3_aa: ASSSQGLADEQF
j_call: TRBJ2-1; v_call: TRBV5-1; cdr3_aa: ASSLPTLLEQF
j_call: TRBJ2-7; v_call: TRBV11-3; cdr3_aa: ASSPGGVRGTYEQY
j_call: TRBJ2-3; v_call: TRBV5-1; cdr3_aa: ASRVGGDTDTQY
j_call: TRBJ2-7; v_call: TRBV28; cdr3_aa: ASSLLRHEQY
j_call: TRBJ2-3; v_call: TRBV19; cdr3_aa: ASSPEREGRAQY
j_call: TRBJ1-1; v_call: TRBV7-2; cdr3_aa: ASSFWTLNTEAF
j_call: TRBJ1-5; v_call: TRBV28; cdr3_aa: ASSFLGGGKGQPQH
j_call: TRBJ1-4; v_call: TRBV5-8; cdr3_aa: ASSKDRSEKLF
j_call: TRBJ1-2; v_call: TRBV27; cdr3_aa: ASSIGQGAYGYT
j_call: TRBJ2-1; v_call: TRBV7-2; cdr3_aa: ASSLGVVGGIHEQF
j_call: TRBJ1-3; v_call: TRBV28; cdr3_aa: ASSRDRGHTIY
j_call: TRBJ1-4; v_call: TRBV7-6; cdr3_aa: ASSLAPRGSEKLF
j_call: TRBJ1-1; v_call: TRBV3-1/TRBV3-2; cdr3_aa: ASSQSDTEAF
j_call: TRBJ1-2; v_call: TRBV6-2/TRBV6-3; cdr3_aa: ASSYDRVSGYT
j_call: TRBJ2-5; v_call: TRBV6-2/TRBV6-3; cdr3_aa: ASSPPQGWETQY
j_call: TRBJ1-5; v_call: TRBV9; cdr3_aa: ASSVGDRGLGQPQH
j_call: TRBJ1-1; v_call: TRBV28; cdr3_aa: ASSFSLF
j_call: TRBJ1-1; v_call: TRBV6-2/TRBV6-3; cdr3_aa: ASSLAGGTEAF
j_call: TRBJ2-2; v_call: TRBV24-1; cdr3_aa: ATSVRDTTNTGELF
j_call: TRBJ1-4; v_call: TRBV9; cdr3_aa: ASSVASTNEKLF
j_call: TRBJ2-3; v_call: TRBV6-5; cdr3_aa: ASAGADTQY
j_call: TRBJ2-7; v_call: TRBV11-2; cdr3_aa: ASSPRGTYEQY
j_call: TRBJ2-1; v_call: TRBV2; cdr3_aa: ASKGATYNEQF
j_call: TRBJ2-1; v_call: TRBV7-2; cdr3_aa: ASSLKPSGSSIYNEQF